These T cell receptor beta chains were read from a single sample in a study of cytomegalovirus exposure and HLA in healthy donors. Assay used: immunoSEQ multiplex PCR; TCRdb lists only in-frame clones, some missing. Among approximately 120,000 clones listed, around four fifths were seen once. Sequenced input: PBMCs. Every receptor here comes from a woman in her 50s in good health and CMV-seropositive. The CDR3 runs from the conserved cysteine through the conserved F or W. Each record gives: V gene, J gene, CDR3 protein.

V: TRBV19
J: TRBJ2-3
CDR3: CASSIGGALDTQYF

V: TRBV2
J: TRBJ2-5
CDR3: CASSEGRETQYF

V: TRBV9
J: TRBJ2-7
CDR3: CASSSDRGRNEQYF

V: TRBV5-4
J: TRBJ1-1
CDR3: CASSSGVNRQSLEAFF

V: TRBV6-4
J: TRBJ2-3
CDR3: CASSAGFSTDTQYF

V: TRBV6-5
J: TRBJ1-1
CDR3: CASTDWQSGAAEAFF

V: TRBV6-6
J: TRBJ1-1
CDR3: CASSYGGQANTEAFF

V: TRBV4-1
J: TRBJ2-7
CDR3: CASSHGQGRYEQYF

V: TRBV21-1
J: TRBJ2-7
CDR3: CASSKEAEQYF

V: TRBV5-1
J: TRBJ2-3
CDR3: CASSLQVDTQYF

V: TRBV6-5
J: TRBJ1-1
CDR3: CASSYESEAFF

V: TRBV7-2
J: TRBJ1-1
CDR3: CASSVQWGGGEAFF

V: TRBV9
J: TRBJ2-4
CDR3: CASSVSAGEPQYF

V: TRBV27
J: TRBJ2-1
CDR3: CASSLSAGGIDEQFF

V: TRBV7-9
J: TRBJ1-5
CDR3: CSSTRAGYDQPQHF

V: TRBV15
J: TRBJ1-1
CDR3: CATSKDLGGNTEAFF

V: TRBV6-1
J: TRBJ1-5
CDR3: CASSGTGVYQPQHF

V: TRBV27
J: TRBJ2-7
CDR3: CASSSPTGVQYF

V: TRBV7-8
J: TRBJ1-6
CDR3: CASSRRDRGLGNSPLHF

V: TRBV5-1
J: TRBJ1-2
CDR3: CASSPGGTDNYGYTF

V: TRBV6-4
J: TRBJ1-5
CDR3: CASSDFRITTPGGNQPQHF

V: TRBV5-1
J: TRBJ2-1
CDR3: CASTLADSYNEQFF

V: TRBV5-1
J: TRBJ2-2
CDR3: CASSLEREGTGELFF

V: TRBV9
J: TRBJ1-1
CDR3: CASSSRTGTEAFF

V: TRBV5-4
J: TRBJ1-2
CDR3: CASSPPGTGREGYTF

V: TRBV9
J: TRBJ1-3
CDR3: CASSENRGSGNTIYF

V: TRBV27
J: TRBJ2-4
CDR3: CASSLRSAKDIQYF

V: TRBV6-1
J: TRBJ2-6
CDR3: CASGGTAGANVLTF

V: TRBV2
J: TRBJ2-5
CDR3: CASTRDRAGEETQYF

V: TRBV4-2
J: TRBJ1-4
CDR3: CASSQDPGQGNEKLFF

V: TRBV9
J: TRBJ1-4
CDR3: CASSVGDRPNEKLFF

V: TRBV6-6
J: TRBJ2-7
CDR3: CASSYSPGGSYEQYF

V: TRBV29-1
J: TRBJ2-7
CDR3: CSVFGKGWVYEQYF

V: TRBV27
J: TRBJ2-7
CDR3: CASSSLGQLTYEQYF